Listed here are 7 T cell receptor beta chains from one sample, sequenced in a study of OX40 agonist ivuxolimab in advanced cancers. Profiling relied on immunoSEQ multiplex PCR, and the TCRdb table lists in-frame clones only, not all of them. The data show 100,000 or so clones, around 95% seen once. Sequencing used CD4+ or CD8+ T cells sorted from blood, obtained in a trial of the OX40 agonist ivuxolimab. The source of these receptors is an adult with an advanced solid tumor such as melanoma, head and neck, liver or kidney cancer.

The chain couples TRBV10-1 to TRBJ2-1; tentatively, D is TRBD2 (6 bases). V lost 0 bases and J 8 bases, leaving 17 bases between the germline ends. Germline loops: CDR1 WNHNN, CDR2 SYGVQD (reference sequence). There are 16 residues in the CDR3. The CDR3 nucleotides read TGCGCCAGCAGTGAGTCCGCCTTCGGGGGTCGGGATGAGCAGTTCTTC. It is translated as CASSESAFGGRDEQFF.

V is TRBV29-1 and J is TRBJ1-4; 10 bases line up with TRBD1. J was trimmed by 7 bases and V by 0 bases; bases with no gene match: 5. The CDR3 extends over 15 amino acids. Per the germline V gene, CDR1 is SQVTM and CDR2 is ANQGSEA. CDR3 nucleotides: TGCAGCGTTGAAGATCCGGGACAGGGGACTGAAAAACTGTTTTTT. The encoded protein is CSVEDPGQGTEKLFF.

The CDR3 spells CASSYSTGSSYEQYF. The CDR3 bases are TGTGCCAGCAGTTACTCAACAGGGTCCTCCTACGAGCAGTACTTC. The chain is built from TRBV6-5 and TRBJ2-7; possible D gene TRBD1, 6 bases. The V end was cut by 0 bases, the J end by 0 bases, with 9 bases between. This CDR3 contains 15 residues. Germline loops: CDR1 MNHEY, CDR2 SVGAGI.

The chain employs TRBV19 and TRBJ2-7, with 11 bases matching TRBD2. Trimming removed 5 bases from V and 4 bases from J; junction bases left unmatched: 4. Germline loops: CDR1 LNHDA, CDR2 SQIVND (reference sequence). CDR3 length: 14 residues. CDR3 loop: CASSPGTSGYEQYF. For the CDR3, the DNA is TGTGCCAGTAGTCCTGGGACTAGCGGTTACGAGCAGTACTTC. Variable domain in full (rest from reference TRBV19 and TRBJ2-7): DGGITQSPKYLFRKEGQNVTLSCEQNLNHDAMYWYRQDPGQGLRLIYYSQIVNDFQKGDIAEGYSVSREKKESFPLTVTSAQKNPTAFYLCASSPGTSGYEQYFGPGTRLTVT.

The CDR3: CASSREGEQYF. The CDR3 coding sequence is TGTGCCAGCAGCCGGGAAGGCGAGCAGTACTTC. This chain joins TRBV7-8 and TRBJ2-7; TRBD2 is a possible D gene (5 bases). The germline V and J ends were trimmed by 5 bases and 6 bases, with 8 bases remaining between them. The CDR3 is 11 amino acids. Germline V gene sequence: CDR1 SGHVS, CDR2 FQNEAQ.

The chain combines TRBV6-4 with TRBJ2-3, with 13 bases identical to TRBD2. This CDR3 spans 15 amino acids. Trimming removed 7 bases from V and 4 bases from J; junction bases left unmatched: 5. Looked up from germline, CDR1 is MRHNA and CDR2 is SNTAGT. This chain's CDR3 is CASKRTSGGADTQYF. CDR3 in DNA: TGTGCCAGCAAGCGGACTAGCGGGGGTGCAGATACGCAGTATTTT.

This chain connects TRBV4-1 to TRBJ2-3, with 8 bases lining up with TRBD2. Germline assignment: CDR1 MGHRA and CDR2 YSYEKL. V was clipped by 1 base and J by 4 bases; unmatched bases: 10. The CDR3 covers 17 residues. CDR3 protein: CASSQGYVGGVADTQYF. For the CDR3, the DNA is TGCGCCAGCAGCCAAGGCTACGTCGGGGGGGTCGCAGATACGCAGTATTTT.